This TCR beta chain derives from a study of blood T cell repertoires in COVID-19 (TCRdb year 2020). Regarding the study in general: Samples covering the acute and convalescent phases of COVID-19 were provided by collaborators in the United States, Italy and Spain. The prospective study material was composed of cDNA or gDNA derived from T cells, B-cell-depleted T cells, or PBMCs. The dataset comprised deeply sampled blood TCRbeta repertoires from subjects exposed to, actively infected with, or recovered from COVID-19. The repertoires were released in a freely available public database meant as a resource for research on the immune response to SARS-CoV-2. Samples were obtained from the ongoing ImmuneRACE study (first 160 participants) and from 1,000 to 1,500 subjects provided by 6 global collaborators. The sample metadata nearly always contained a de-identified subject ID, COVID-19 status, age in years and sex. Where available, HLA class I and class II types were taken from metadata supplied by the sample provider and were not determined by assay-based typing.

With regard to this clone: What this receptor recognizes is not known. The input lacks base qualities; no much larger clone sits a single base away.

What the study reported, not specific to this receptor: Clinical and demographic metadata were provided uncurated, with the amount varying by source and participant.

The immunoSEQ Assay, a bias-controlled multiplex PCR, was used to amplify TCRbeta CDR3 regions from genomic DNA. On the study's bioinformatics: Within the assay, amplification of reference gene primers was used to estimate how many nucleated cells each sample contained. To quantify the absolute abundance of each unique TCRbeta CDR3 rearrangement, sequence reads were collapsed and filtered. For each sample, productive Simpson clonality was calculated by taking the square root of Simpson's diversity index across productive rearrangements. TCRdb took this table from immuneACCESS and kept in-frame rearrangements with V and J called. Such tables lack part of the clones; where checked against another copy, unresolved V genes explain under half of the gap, and the rest is unexplained. V and J calls and clone size come straight from that table; D and trimming were deduced from the DNA. The sample includes around 100,000 clones, with 75% to 90% observed a single time. The ten largest clones capture 4% to 5.5% of the sample.

Collaborating institutions collected whole blood in K2EDTA tubes following their own protocols. Collaborator samples were shipped for TCRbeta analysis as frozen whole blood, isolated PBMCs, or DNA extracted from either sample type. Looking up the germline V gene yields CDR1 LGHNA and CDR2 YNFKEQ. The cysteine opens and the phenylalanine closes a CDR3 of 14 amino acids. The sequence is cut down to CDR3 DNA, 42 bases in frame from base 1. The trim is 0 bases for V and 9 bases for J, with a gap of 9 bases between the germline ends. The TCR sequence derives from a woman aged 50 to 60 with acute or convalescent COVID-19. The rearranged chain carries TRBV4-2 and TRBJ1-6, with the D gene uncertain. Sequenced sample: peripheral blood. The nucleotide sequence reads as follows: TGTGCCAGCAGCCAAGAAAGCGCAAGTTCACCCCTCCACTTT. Translation gives CASSQESASSPLHF.